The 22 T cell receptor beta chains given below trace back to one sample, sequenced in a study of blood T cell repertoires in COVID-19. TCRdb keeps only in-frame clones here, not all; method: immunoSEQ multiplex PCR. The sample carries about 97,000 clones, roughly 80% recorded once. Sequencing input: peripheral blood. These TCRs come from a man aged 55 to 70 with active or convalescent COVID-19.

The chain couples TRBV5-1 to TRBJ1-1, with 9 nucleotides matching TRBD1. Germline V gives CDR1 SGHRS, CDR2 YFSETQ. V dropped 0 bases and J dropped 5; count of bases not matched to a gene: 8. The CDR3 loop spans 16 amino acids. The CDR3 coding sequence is TGCGCCAGCAGCTTGGATCCGGGACAGGGTAGAACTGAAGCTTTCTTT. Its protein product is CASSLDPGQGRTEAFF. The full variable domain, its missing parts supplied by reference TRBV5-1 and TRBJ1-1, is KAGVTQTPRYLIKTRGQQVTLSCSPISGHRSVSWYQQTPGQGLQFLFEYFSETQRNKGNFPGRFSGRQFSNSRSEMNVSTLELGDSALYLCASSLDPGQGRTEAFFGQGTRLTVV.

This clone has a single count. The DNA of the CDR3 is TGCGCCAGCAGCCAGGGGACAGGACCAAACACTGAAGCTTTCTTT. Encoded protein: CASSQGTGPNTEAFF. The chain links TRBV5-1 to TRBJ1-1, with 8 nucleotides matching TRBD1. CDR1 is SGHRS, CDR2 YFSETQ, per germline. After removal of 4 bases from V and 2 bases from J, the junction contained 7 bases not matched to a gene. This CDR3 contains 15 residues.

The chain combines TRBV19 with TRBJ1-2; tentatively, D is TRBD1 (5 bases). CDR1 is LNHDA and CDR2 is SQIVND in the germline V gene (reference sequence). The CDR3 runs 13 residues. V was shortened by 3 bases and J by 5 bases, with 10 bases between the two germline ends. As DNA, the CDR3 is TGTGCCAGTAGTATCGGCCGGGGGTATGGCTACACCTTC. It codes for CASSIGRGYGYTF.

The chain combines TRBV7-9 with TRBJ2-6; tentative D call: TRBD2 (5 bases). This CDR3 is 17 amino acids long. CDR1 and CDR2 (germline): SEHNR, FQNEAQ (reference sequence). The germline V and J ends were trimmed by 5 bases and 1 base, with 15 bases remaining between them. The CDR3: CASSPTGMGSGANVLTF. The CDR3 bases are TGTGCCAGCAGCCCCACGGGGATGGGATCTGGGGCCAACGTCCTGACTTTC.

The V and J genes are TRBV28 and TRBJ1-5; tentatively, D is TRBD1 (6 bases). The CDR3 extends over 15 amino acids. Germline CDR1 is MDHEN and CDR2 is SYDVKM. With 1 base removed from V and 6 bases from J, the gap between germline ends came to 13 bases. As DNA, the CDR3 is TGTGCCAGCAGTTTATATTCGGGGGGCACTCAGCCCCAGCATTTT. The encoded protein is CASSLYSGGTQPQHF.

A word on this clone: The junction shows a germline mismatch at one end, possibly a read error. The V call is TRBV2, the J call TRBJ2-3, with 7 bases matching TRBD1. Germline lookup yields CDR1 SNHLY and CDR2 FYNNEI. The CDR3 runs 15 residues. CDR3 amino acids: CAGSRGTGITDTQYF. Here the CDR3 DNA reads TGTGCCGGCAGCAGGGGGACGGGGATCACAGATACGCAGTATTTT.

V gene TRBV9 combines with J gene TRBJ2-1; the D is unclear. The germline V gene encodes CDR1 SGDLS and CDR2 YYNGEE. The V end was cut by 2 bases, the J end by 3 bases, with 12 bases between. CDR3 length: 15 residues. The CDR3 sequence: CASSVRSARYNEQFF. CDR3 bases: TGTGCCAGCAGCGTTCGGAGCGCCCGCTACAATGAGCAGTTCTTC. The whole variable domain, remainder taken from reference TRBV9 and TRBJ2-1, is DSGVTQTPKHLITATGQRVTLRCSPRSGDLSVYWYQQSLDQGLQFLIQYYNGEERAKGNILERFSAQQFPDLHSELNLSSLELGDSALYFCASSVRSARYNEQFFGPGTRLTVL.

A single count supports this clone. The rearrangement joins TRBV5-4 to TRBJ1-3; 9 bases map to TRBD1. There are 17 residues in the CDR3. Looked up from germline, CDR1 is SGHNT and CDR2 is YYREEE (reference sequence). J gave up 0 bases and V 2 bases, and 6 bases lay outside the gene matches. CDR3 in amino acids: CASSFWGQGYSGNTIYF. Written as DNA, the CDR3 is TGTGCCAGCAGCTTCTGGGGACAGGGCTACTCTGGAAACACCATATATTTT.

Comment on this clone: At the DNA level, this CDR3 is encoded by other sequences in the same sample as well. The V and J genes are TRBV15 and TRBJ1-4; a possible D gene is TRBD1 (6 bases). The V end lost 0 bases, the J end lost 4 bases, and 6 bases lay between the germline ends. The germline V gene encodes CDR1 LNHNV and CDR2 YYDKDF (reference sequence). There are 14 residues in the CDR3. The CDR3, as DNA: TGTGCCACCAGCAGAGACAGGGGTAATGAAAAACTGTTTTTT. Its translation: CATSRDRGNEKLFF.

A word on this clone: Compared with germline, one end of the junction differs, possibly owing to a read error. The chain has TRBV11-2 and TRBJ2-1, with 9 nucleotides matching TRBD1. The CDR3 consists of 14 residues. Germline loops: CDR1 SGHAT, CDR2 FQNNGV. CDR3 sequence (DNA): TGTGCCAGCAGCATAGAGCCGGGACAGGGCAAGCAGTTCTTC. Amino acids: CASSIEPGQGKQFF.

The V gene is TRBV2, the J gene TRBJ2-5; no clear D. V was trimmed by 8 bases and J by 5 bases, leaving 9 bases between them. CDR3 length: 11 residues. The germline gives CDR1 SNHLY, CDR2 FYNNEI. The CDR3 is CASQLSETQYF. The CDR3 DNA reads TGTGCCAGCCAACTGAGCGAGACCCAGTACTTC.

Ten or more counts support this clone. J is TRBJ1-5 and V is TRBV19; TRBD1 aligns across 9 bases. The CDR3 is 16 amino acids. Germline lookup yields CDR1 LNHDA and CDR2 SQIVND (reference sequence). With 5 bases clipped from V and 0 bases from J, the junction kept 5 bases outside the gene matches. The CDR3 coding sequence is TGTGCCAGTAGTCTATCGACAGGGGGTAGCAATCAGCCCCAGCATTTT. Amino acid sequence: CASSLSTGGSNQPQHF.

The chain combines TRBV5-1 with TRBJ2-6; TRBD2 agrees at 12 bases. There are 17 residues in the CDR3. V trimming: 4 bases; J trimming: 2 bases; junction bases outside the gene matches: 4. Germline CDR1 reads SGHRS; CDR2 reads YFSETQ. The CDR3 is CASSLTSGGTGANVLTF. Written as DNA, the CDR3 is TGCGCCAGCAGCCTTACTAGCGGGGGGACTGGGGCCAACGTCCTGACTTTC.

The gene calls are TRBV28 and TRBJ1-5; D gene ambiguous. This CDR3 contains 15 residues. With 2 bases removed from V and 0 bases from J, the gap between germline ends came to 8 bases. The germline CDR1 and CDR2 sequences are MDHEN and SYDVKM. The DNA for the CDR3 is TGTGCCAGCAGTTTACAAGGAGGTAGCAATCAGCCCCAGCATTTT. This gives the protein CASSLQGGSNQPQHF.

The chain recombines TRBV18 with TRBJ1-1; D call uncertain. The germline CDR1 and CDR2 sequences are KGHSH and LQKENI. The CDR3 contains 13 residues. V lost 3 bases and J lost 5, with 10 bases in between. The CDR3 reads CASSPDIGTEAFF. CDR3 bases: TGTGCCAGCTCACCCGACATTGGGACTGAAGCTTTCTTT. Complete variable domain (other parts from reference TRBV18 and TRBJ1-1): NAGVMQNPRHLVRRRGQEARLRCSPMKGHSHVYWYRQLPEEGLKFMVYLQKENIIDESGMPKERFSAEFPKEGPSILRIQQVVRGDSAAYFCASSPDIGTEAFFGQGTRLTVV.

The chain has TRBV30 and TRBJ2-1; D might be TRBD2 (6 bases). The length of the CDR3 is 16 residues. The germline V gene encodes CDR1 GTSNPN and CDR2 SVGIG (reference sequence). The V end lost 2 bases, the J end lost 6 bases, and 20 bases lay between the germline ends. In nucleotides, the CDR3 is TGTGCCTGGAGTCGGGATTCCCTTATGGAGGGCAATGAGCAGTTCTTC. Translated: CAWSRDSLMEGNEQFF.

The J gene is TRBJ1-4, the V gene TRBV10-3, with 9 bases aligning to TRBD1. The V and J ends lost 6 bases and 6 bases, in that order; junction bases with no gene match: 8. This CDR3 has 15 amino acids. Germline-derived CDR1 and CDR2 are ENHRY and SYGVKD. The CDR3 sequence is CAISDSDRGDEKLFF. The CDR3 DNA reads TGTGCCATCAGCGACTCCGACAGGGGGGATGAAAAACTGTTTTTT.

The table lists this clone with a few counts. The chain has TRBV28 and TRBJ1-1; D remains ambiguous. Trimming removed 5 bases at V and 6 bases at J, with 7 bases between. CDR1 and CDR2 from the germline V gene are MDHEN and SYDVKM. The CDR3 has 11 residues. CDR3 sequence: CASSPASEAFF. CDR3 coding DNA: TGTGCCAGCAGTCCTGCGTCTGAAGCTTTCTTT.

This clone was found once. The CDR3: CASSNPGQGLNTGELFF. For the CDR3, the DNA is TGTGCCAGTAGTAACCCGGGACAGGGCCTAAACACCGGGGAGCTGTTTTTT. The chain has TRBV19 and TRBJ2-2, with 9 bases matching TRBD1. The CDR3 is 17 amino acids. The germline V gene encodes CDR1 LNHDA and CDR2 SQIVND (reference sequence). V was pared by 4 bases and J by 2 bases, with 8 bases of the junction left unmatched.

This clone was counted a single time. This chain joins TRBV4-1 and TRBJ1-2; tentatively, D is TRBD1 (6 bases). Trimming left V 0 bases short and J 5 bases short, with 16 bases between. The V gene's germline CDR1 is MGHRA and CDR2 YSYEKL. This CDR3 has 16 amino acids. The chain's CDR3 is CASSQDYREMGYGYTF. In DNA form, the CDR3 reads TGCGCCAGCAGCCAAGATTACAGGGAAATGGGGTATGGCTACACCTTC.

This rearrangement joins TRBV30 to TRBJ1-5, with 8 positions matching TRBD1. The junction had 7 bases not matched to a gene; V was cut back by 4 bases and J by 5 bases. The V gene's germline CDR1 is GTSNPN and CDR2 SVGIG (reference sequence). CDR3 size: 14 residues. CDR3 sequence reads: CAWNPRGHDQPQHF. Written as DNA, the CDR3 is TGTGCCTGGAATCCCAGGGGGCATGATCAGCCCCAGCATTTT. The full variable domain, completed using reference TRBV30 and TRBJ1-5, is SQTIHQWPATLVQPVGSPLSLECTVEGTSNPNLYWYRQAAGRGLQLLFYSVGIGQISSEVPQNLSASRPQDRQFILSSKKLLLSDSGFYLCAWNPRGHDQPQHFGDGTRLSIL.

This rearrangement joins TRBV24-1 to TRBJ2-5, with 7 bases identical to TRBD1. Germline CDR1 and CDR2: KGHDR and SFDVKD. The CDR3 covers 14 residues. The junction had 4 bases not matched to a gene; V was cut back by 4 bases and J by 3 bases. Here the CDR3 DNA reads TGTGCCACCAGTGAGACAGGGTCGGAAGAGACCCAGTACTTC. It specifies CATSETGSEETQYF.